One and the same sample provided the 3 T cell receptor beta chains below, sequenced in a study of shared clonotypes between healthy human individuals. The data were produced by immunoSEQ multiplex PCR, yet TCRdb's version contains in-frame clones alone and is incomplete. The sample holds about a million clones, about 75% seen once. Sequencing was performed on memory CD4+ T cells sorted from blood. Subset of the sample: CD45RA-negative fraction. Receptors were obtained from a man between 18 and 29 years old in good health.

The chain joins TRBV14 to TRBJ1-1; D is possibly TRBD1 (6 bases). The germline gives CDR1 SGHDN, CDR2 FVKESK. V was trimmed by 5 bases and J by 6 bases, leaving 13 bases between them. This CDR3 has 13 residues. CDR3 region: CASSTGLASEAFF. CDR3 sequence (DNA): TGTGCCAGCAGCACAGGGCTTGCCTCTGAAGCTTTCTTT.

V and J are TRBV2 and TRBJ2-7; the D gene is possibly TRBD1 (5 bases). V lost 6 bases, J lost 0 bases, and 12 bases lay in between. CDR3 size: 14 residues. Germline CDR1 and CDR2: SNHLY and FYNNEI. CDR3 nucleotide sequence: TGTGCCAGCAGGGCGACAGTTAGCTCCTACGAGCAGTACTTC. Translated, it gives CASRATVSSYEQYF.

CDR3 DNA sequence: TGTGCCAGCAGCGTACCCGGGACAGTGGCTGGCTACACCTTC. It codes for CASSVPGTVAGYTF. V and J are TRBV5-6 and TRBJ1-2; 7 bases line up with TRBD1. The CDR3 totals 14 residues. Losses at the gene ends were 4 bases for V and 7 bases for J; bases not matched to a gene: 10. Per the germline V gene, CDR1 is SGHDT and CDR2 is YYEEEE.